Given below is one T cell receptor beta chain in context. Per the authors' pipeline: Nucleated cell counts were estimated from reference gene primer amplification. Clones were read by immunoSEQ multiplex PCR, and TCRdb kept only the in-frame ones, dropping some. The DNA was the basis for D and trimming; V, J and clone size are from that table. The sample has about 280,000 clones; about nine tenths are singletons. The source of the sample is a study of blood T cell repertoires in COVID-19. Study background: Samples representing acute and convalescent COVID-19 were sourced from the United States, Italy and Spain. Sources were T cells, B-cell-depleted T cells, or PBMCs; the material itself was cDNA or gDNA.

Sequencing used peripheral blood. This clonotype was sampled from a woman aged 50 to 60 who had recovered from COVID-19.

The CDR3 sequence: CASSQERDSLPYEQYF. The DNA for the CDR3 is TGCGCCAGCAGCCAAGAGAGGGACAGTCTTCCCTACGAGCAGTACTTC. The chain is built from TRBV4-3 and TRBJ2-7, with 7 bases lining up with TRBD1. J gave up 2 bases and V 0 bases, and 7 bases lay outside the gene matches. Germline assignment: CDR1 LGHNA and CDR2 YSLEER. CDR3 length equals 16 residues.